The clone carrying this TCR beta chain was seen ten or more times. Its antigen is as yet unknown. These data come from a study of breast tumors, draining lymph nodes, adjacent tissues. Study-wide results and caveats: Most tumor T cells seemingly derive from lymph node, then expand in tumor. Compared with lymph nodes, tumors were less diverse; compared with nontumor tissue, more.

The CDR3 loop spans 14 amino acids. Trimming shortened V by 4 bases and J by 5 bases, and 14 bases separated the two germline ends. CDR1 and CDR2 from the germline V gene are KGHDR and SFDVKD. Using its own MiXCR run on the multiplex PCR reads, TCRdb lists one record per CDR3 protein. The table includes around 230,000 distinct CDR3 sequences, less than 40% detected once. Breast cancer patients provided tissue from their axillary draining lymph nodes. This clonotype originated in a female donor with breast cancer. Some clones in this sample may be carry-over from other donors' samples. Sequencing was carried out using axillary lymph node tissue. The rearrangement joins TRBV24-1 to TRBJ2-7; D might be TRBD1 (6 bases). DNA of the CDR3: TGTGCCACCAGTGACCACAGGGCCCTCCACGAGCAGTACTTC. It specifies CATSDHRALHEQYF.